The rows below give T cell receptor beta chains drawn from one sample of a study of blood T cell repertoires in COVID-19. Profiled with immunoSEQ multiplex PCR; TCRdb holds only in-frame clones, not every one. The sample holds some 50,000 clones; about 76% are singletons and the top ten take about 19%. The specimen was peripheral blood. These receptors originate from a human donor with active or convalescent COVID-19. The donor label of this sample is uncertain. Each CDR3 is given with its conserved first and last residue. The order of the fields is clone size, J gene, V gene, D gene, CDR3 DNA, CDR3 protein. The D gene is left open where the match is weak. Not all rows give a size; the values are once, few, many and, for expanded clones, a class.

size: -
J: TRBJ2-2
V: TRBV18
D: -
DNA: TGTGCCAGCTCACCACCTACGGGAGTCACCGGGGAGCTGTTTTTT
CDR3: CASSPPTGVTGELFF

size: -
J: TRBJ1-2
V: TRBV28
D: TRBD1
DNA: TGTGCCAGCAGACCTTCGGGACAGGGTAGACGCTACACCTTC
CDR3: CASRPSGQGRRYTF

size: -
J: TRBJ2-7
V: TRBV3-1/TRBV3-2
D: -
DNA: TGTGCCAGCAGCCAAGTATCGCGGGACCAGTACTTC
CDR3: CASSQVSRDQYF

size: -
J: TRBJ1-4
V: TRBV19
D: -
DNA: TGTGCCAGTAGTAATCGGGTGGAGGAAAAACTGTTTTTT
CDR3: CASSNRVEEKLFF

size: -
J: TRBJ1-6
V: TRBV7-3
D: -
DNA: TGTGCCAGCAGCTTACGAGGGATGAATTCACCCCTCCACTTT
CDR3: CASSLRGMNSPLHF

size: -
J: TRBJ2-1
V: TRBV30
D: TRBD2
DNA: TGTGCCCACGGGGAGGGACCCTACAATGAGCAGTTCTTC
CDR3: CAHGEGPYNEQFF

size: few
J: TRBJ1-2
V: TRBV3-1/TRBV3-2
D: -
DNA: TGTGCCAGCAGCCAATCCCGTTTTGGAGATGGCTACACCTTC
CDR3: CASSQSRFGDGYTF

size: -
J: TRBJ2-1
V: TRBV18
D: TRBD1
DNA: TGTGCCAGCTCACCAATGGCAGGGGGCTACAATGAGCAGTTCTTC
CDR3: CASSPMAGGYNEQFF

size: once
J: TRBJ2-7
V: TRBV5-6
D: -
DNA: TGTGCCAGCAGCTTGGGAGGAACCTACGAGCAGTACTTC
CDR3: CASSLGGTYEQYF

size: -
J: TRBJ2-6
V: TRBV11-2
D: -
DNA: TGTGCCAGCAGCTTAGAGACACTTACCTCTGGGGCCAACGTCCTGACTTTC
CDR3: CASSLETLTSGANVLTF

size: once
J: TRBJ1-2
V: TRBV6-4
D: TRBD1
DNA: TGTGCCAGGAATTCGACAGGGGTGGGCTACACCTTC
CDR3: CARNSTGVGYTF

size: -
J: TRBJ1-6
V: TRBV4-2
D: -
DNA: TGTGCCAGCACCCCGAGCCGTCAAGCGAGGGTTTCACCCCTCCACTTT
CDR3: CASTPSRQARVSPLHF